The 24 T cell receptor beta chains in this list originate from one sample, sequenced in a study of CD8 T cells in ankylosing spondylitis (dated by TCRdb to 2017 to 2019). Results the study describes overall, beyond this receptor: Blood from ankylosing spondylitis patients appeared to be characterized by a TCR beta motif made up of under ten highly homologous amino acid variants.

The library relied on 5' RACE. Sequenced using an Illumina HiSeq 2500. TCRdb's own reprocessing of the public reads used fastp at Q25 and MiXCR and kept productive beta chains. Rows matching on CDR3 protein sequence are summarized as one entry with the most common DNA and genes. In all, the sample holds about 840,000 distinct CDR3 sequences, and 12% of those were seen once. The leading ten clones occupy roughly 0.51% of the sample. What these receptors recognize is not known. The source material was blood, either unsorted or a sorted T cell fraction (not recorded which). The receptor source for this set is a male donor with ankylosing spondylitis.

In this sample, this clonotype turned up a few times. V gene TRBV7-2 combines with J gene TRBJ2-7; no firm D call. Germline assignment: CDR1 SGHTA and CDR2 FQGNSA. V lost 3 bases, J lost 7 bases, and 10 bases lay in between. CDR3 size: 12 residues. The CDR3 DNA follows: TGTGCCAGCAGCTTTTATCAACGGGAGCAGTACTTC. It codes for CASSFYQREQYF.

The table lists this clonotype with many counts. The chain joins TRBV6-2 or TRBV6-3 to TRBJ2-1; perhaps TRBD2 as D (7 bases). Germline V lookup: CDR1 MNHEY, CDR2 SVGEGT. Trimming pared 7 bases from V and 3 bases from J, leaving 13 bases between. This CDR3 has 14 residues. The CDR3, as DNA: TGTGCCAGCAAGGGGGGGGGTAGCTACAATGAGCAGTTCTTC. Its translation is CASKGGGSYNEQFF.

In this sample, this clonotype turned up a few times. V and J are TRBV6-2 or TRBV6-3 and TRBJ2-4, with a weak D call TRBD1 (6 bases). Germline CDR1 MNHEY, CDR2 SVGEGT. Trimming pared 7 bases from V and 1 base from J, leaving 17 bases between. The length of the CDR3 is 16 residues. This CDR3 reads CASTPGYRGAKNIQYF. CDR3 in DNA: TGTGCCAGCACCCCGGGATATAGGGGGGCCAAAAACATTCAGTACTTC.

This clonotype was counted a few times. The V gene is TRBV18, the J gene TRBJ2-1; D is unclear. V was cut by 2 bases and J by 4 bases, with 9 bases left in between. The CDR3 is made up of 14 amino acids. Germline-derived CDR1 and CDR2 are KGHSH and LQKENI. CDR3: CASSPLDGYNEQFF. The CDR3 nucleotides are TGTGCCAGCTCACCATTGGACGGTTACAATGAGCAGTTCTTC.

This clonotype occurred a few times. This rearrangement joins TRBV12-3 or TRBV12-4 to TRBJ2-5; D might be TRBD2 (5 bases). The V gene lost 6 bases and the J gene lost 4 bases, with 12 bases spanning the gap. The CDR3 runs 13 residues. The CDR3 loop reads CASSRDGGETQYF. In DNA form, the CDR3 reads TGTGCCAGCAGCCGAGACGGAGGAGAGACCCAGTACTTC.

This clonotype was seen a few times. The V gene is TRBV20-1, the J gene TRBJ2-1, with 11 positions matching TRBD2. Per the germline V gene, CDR1 is DFQATT and CDR2 is SNEGSKA (reference sequence). The CDR3 is made up of 17 amino acids. V gave up 3 bases and J gave up 7 bases; unmatched junction bases: 14. CDR3 amino acids: CSARPHLAGGEGNEQFF. CDR3 DNA: TGCAGTGCTAGGCCTCATTTAGCGGGAGGGGAGGGTAATGAGCAGTTCTTC.

The J gene is TRBJ2-7, the V gene TRBV10-3, with a weak D call TRBD2 (5 bases). The ends were cut back, 10 bases at V and 2 bases at J, with 12 bases in the middle. In germline, CDR1 is ENHRY, CDR2 SYGVKD. This CDR3 has 12 amino acids. CDR3 bases: TGTGCCACCCAGTCACTAGCCTACGAGCAGTACTTC. Translated, it gives CATQSLAYEQYF.

V is TRBV27 and J is TRBJ2-7; a weak D match, TRBD1 (5 bases). Germline CDR1 reads MNHEY; CDR2 reads SMNVEV (reference sequence). The length of the CDR3 is 16 residues. Between the trimmed V and J ends, which lost 8 bases and 0 bases, there was a span of 20 bases. This CDR3 is CASSQGSQVYSYEQYF. Here the CDR3 DNA reads TGTGCCAGCTCTCAGGGTAGCCAGGTATACTCCTACGAGCAGTACTTC.

V and J are TRBV29-1 and TRBJ1-1, with D tentatively TRBD1 (5 bases). Deletions cut 4 bases from V and 6 bases from J, with 9 bases between. CDR3 size: 11 residues. Germline V gene data show CDR1 as SQVTM and CDR2 as ANQGSEA. The CDR3 loop is CSVGQHPEAFF. The CDR3 nucleotides are TGCAGCGTTGGACAGCACCCTGAAGCTTTCTTT.

This clonotype was observed a few times. The rearrangement links TRBV6-5 to TRBJ1-5, with D unclear. This CDR3 region has 14 residues. Germline values: CDR1 MNHEY, CDR2 SVGAGI. Trimming took 2 bases from V and 5 from J, leaving 10 bases between them. CDR3 sequence: CASSYRVWDQPQHF. CDR3 coding DNA: TGTGCCAGCAGTTACAGGGTATGGGATCAGCCCCAGCATTTT.

This chain joins TRBV7-2 and TRBJ2-3; maybe TRBD1 (5 bases). V gave up 1 base and J gave up 6 bases, with 11 bases separating them. There are 14 residues in the CDR3. CDR1 and CDR2 from the germline V gene are SGHTA and FQGNSA. The CDR3 sequence is CASSLGRDGDTQYF. The DNA for the CDR3 is TGTGCCAGCAGCTTAGGCAGGGATGGCGATACGCAGTATTTT.

The chain couples TRBV6-5 to TRBJ2-3; no clear D. The CDR3 covers 15 residues. Germline V CDR1 and CDR2: MNHEY, SVGAGI. V was clipped by 2 bases and J by 1 base, with 10 bases between them. The CDR3 sequence is CASSYEASRTDTQYF. Here the CDR3 DNA reads TGTGCCAGCAGTTACGAGGCCAGCCGCACAGATACGCAGTATTTT.

This CDR3 reads CASSPLRDWGSTDTQYF. The DNA of the CDR3 is TGTGCCAGCTCACCACTCCGAGACTGGGGCTCCACAGATACGCAGTATTTT. V and J are TRBV18 and TRBJ2-3; a possible D gene is TRBD1 (5 bases). This CDR3 comprises 17 residues. Germline assignment: CDR1 KGHSH and CDR2 LQKENI. The ends were cut back, 1 base at V and 2 bases at J, with 16 bases in the middle.

This clonotype was found a few times. CDR3 in amino acids: CSGLPWRGTEAFF. In DNA, the CDR3 is TGCAGCGGACTACCATGGAGGGGCACTGAAGCTTTCTTT. This chain connects TRBV29-1 to TRBJ1-1; TRBD1 might be the D (5 bases). Germline V lookup: CDR1 SQVTM, CDR2 ANQGSEA. Deletions cut 7 bases from V and 4 bases from J, with 16 bases between. This CDR3 is 13 amino acids long.

The chain uses TRBV6-1 and TRBJ1-6, with D maybe TRBD1 (5 bases). Germline V gives CDR1 MNHNS, CDR2 SASEGT. The CDR3 is 15 amino acids. Trimming left V 6 bases short and J 8 bases short, with 17 bases between. CDR3 in amino acids: CASSPRDAEYSPLHF. The DNA for the CDR3 is TGTGCCAGCAGCCCACGGGACGCCGAATATTCACCCCTCCACTTT.

This clonotype appeared many times. The V gene is TRBV7-8, the J gene TRBJ1-2; 7 bases are shared with TRBD1. The V segment lost 3 bases and the J segment 4 bases; nucleotides outside the gene matches: 11. The CDR3 runs to 16 residues. Germline-derived CDR1 and CDR2 are SGHVS and FQNEAQ. CDR3 sequence reads: CASSLTGDRAFYGYTF. CDR3 bases: TGTGCCAGCAGCTTGACAGGAGACAGGGCATTCTATGGCTACACCTTC.

This chain connects TRBV20-1 to TRBJ1-2, with 10 bases aligning to TRBD1. This CDR3 has 12 residues. The ends lost 5 bases at V and 7 bases at J; junction bases unmatched: 4. Germline V CDR1 and CDR2: DFQATT, SNEGSKA (reference sequence). The CDR3 sequence is CSASTGGFGYTF. The CDR3 DNA sequence: TGCAGTGCTTCGACAGGGGGCTTTGGCTACACCTTC.

This clonotype has a handful of counts. This chain uses TRBV5-1 with TRBJ1-2, with D perhaps TRBD1 (5 bases). CDR3 length: 13 residues. The V end was cut by 0 bases, the J end by 7 bases, with 10 bases between. The germline gives CDR1 SGHRS, CDR2 YFSETQ. DNA of the CDR3: TGCGCCAGCAGCTTGGGTCAGGGAATTGGCTACACCTTC. It is translated as CASSLGQGIGYTF.

This clonotype was recorded a few times. This chain joins TRBV4-2 and TRBJ2-5; D call uncertain. V lost 5 bases and J lost 0, with 13 bases in between. Germline V lookup: CDR1 LGHNA, CDR2 YNFKEQ. The CDR3 length is 15 residues. As DNA, the CDR3 is TGTGCCAGCAGCTACAGCTTAACATACCAAGAGACCCAGTACTTC. Encoded protein: CASSYSLTYQETQYF.

This clonotype was seen more than once but under ten times. V gene TRBV5-1 combines with J gene TRBJ2-3, with D perhaps TRBD2 (6 bases). Trimming removed 4 bases at V and 3 bases at J, with 12 bases between. This CDR3 is 14 amino acids long. CDR1 and CDR2 from the germline V gene are SGHRS and YFSETQ. The CDR3 loop is CASSGRLGTDTQYF. The CDR3, as DNA: TGCGCCAGCAGCGGGAGGCTTGGGACAGATACGCAGTATTTT.

The V call is TRBV10-3, the J call TRBJ1-3; TRBD1 might be the D (6 bases). CDR1 is ENHRY and CDR2 is SYGVKD in the germline V gene. The CDR3 sequence is 14 residues long. Between the trimmed V and J ends, which lost 11 bases and 4 bases, there was a span of 18 bases. This chain's CDR3 is CAATTGLSGNTIYF. As DNA, the CDR3 is TGTGCCGCTACGACAGGCCTCTCCGGAAACACCATATATTTT.

This clonotype was recorded a few times. V is TRBV20-1 and J is TRBJ1-2, with 10 positions matching TRBD1. The CDR3 loop spans 16 amino acids. CDR1 is DFQATT, CDR2 SNEGSKA, per germline (reference sequence). V dropped 5 bases and J dropped 3; count of bases not matched to a gene: 12. Here the CDR3 reads CSAPVFGQGVHYGYTF. CDR3 coding DNA: TGCAGTGCTCCAGTCTTTGGACAGGGGGTACACTATGGCTACACCTTC.

At least ten counts were recorded for this clonotype. J is TRBJ1-1 and V is TRBV29-1; D is unresolved. This CDR3 has 12 amino acids. Germline assignment: CDR1 SQVTM and CDR2 ANQGSEA. V gave up 3 bases and J gave up 12 bases, with 17 bases separating them. This CDR3 reads CSVEEQSEVTFF. The CDR3 DNA sequence: TGCAGCGTTGAGGAACAGTCAGAGGTAACTTTCTTT.

The chain employs TRBV20-1 and TRBJ2-7; the D is unclear. Trimming shortened V by 0 bases and J by 2 bases, and 14 bases separated the two germline ends. Germline CDR1 and CDR2: DFQATT and SNEGSKA (reference sequence). The CDR3 has 15 residues. This chain's CDR3 is CSARDIKGQAYEQYF. As DNA, the CDR3 is TGCAGTGCTAGAGATATAAAGGGCCAAGCCTACGAGCAGTACTTC.